This T cell receptor beta chain was captured in a study of CD8+ T cells in alopecia areata. Points from the study as a whole: The presence of one nonresponder keeps the tie between baseline CD8+ expansion and response uncertain.

Germline CDR1 is SGHRS and CDR2 is YFSETQ. The CDR3 sequence is 13 residues long. Deletions cut 5 bases from V and 2 bases from J, with 9 bases between. Notes on this clone: Its antigen is undetermined.

Sequencing used cDNA as its template, made by extracting RNA and reverse transcribing it. Here immunoSEQ multiplex PCR was the method, and the copy in TCRdb shows in-frame clones only, minus some. The sample lists over 150,000 clones; 58% were seen once. Indicated treatment: oral pan-JAK inhibitor, 5-10 mg twice daily. Alopecia areata patients had lesional scalp punch biopsies and peripheral blood taken from them. The rearrangement uses TRBV5-1 and TRBJ2-3; TRBD2 is a possible D gene (5 bases). Sequences were derived from CD4+ T cells sorted from blood, sampled at week 24, from a patient treated with tofacitinib. The clonotype comes from a human donor with alopecia areata. CDR3 nucleotide sequence: TGCGCCAGCAGGGAGGCAGTCACAGATACGCAGTATTTT. This codes for CASREAVTDTQYF.